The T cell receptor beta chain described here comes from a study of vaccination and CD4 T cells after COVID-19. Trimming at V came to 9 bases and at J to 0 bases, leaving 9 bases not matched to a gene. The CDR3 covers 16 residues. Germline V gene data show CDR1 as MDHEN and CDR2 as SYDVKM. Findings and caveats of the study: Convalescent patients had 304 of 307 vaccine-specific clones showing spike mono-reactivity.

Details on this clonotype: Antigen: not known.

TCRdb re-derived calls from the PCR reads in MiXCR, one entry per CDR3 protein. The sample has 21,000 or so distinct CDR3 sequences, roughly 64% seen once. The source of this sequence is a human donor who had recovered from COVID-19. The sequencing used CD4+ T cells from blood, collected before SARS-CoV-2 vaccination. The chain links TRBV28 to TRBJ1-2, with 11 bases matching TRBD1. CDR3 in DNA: TGTGCCAGTTGGGACAGGGGGGCTCGTGCTAACTATGGCTACACCTTC. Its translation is CASWDRGARANYGYTF.